This T cell receptor (beta chain) is drawn from a study of vaccination and CD4 T cells after COVID-19. On the study more broadly: Convalescent donors: six male, four female; seven Caucasian, two Asian, one multiracial, two Hispanic. Stimuli were overlapping spike peptide pools of SARS-CoV-2 and three common cold coronaviruses (HCoV-NL63, HCoV-OC43, HCoV-229E).

Worth noting for this clonotype: As yet, its antigen is unknown.

Cultured CD4+ T cells had their DNA profiled by the Oncomine TCR Beta short-read assay. One entry per CDR3 protein, called by TCRdb with MiXCR from the PCR reads. The sample shows approximately 16,000 distinct CDR3 sequences, about 33% of them seen only once. Overall study results and limits: Looking at convalescent patients, 304 of their 307 vaccine-specific clones were spike mono-reactive.

The sample's treatment: roughly 10-day PBMC culture with coronavirus spike peptide pools or control peptides (ViraFEST assay). The sample was cultured CD4+ T cells from blood. This clonotype was sampled from a human donor with COVID-19.

CDR3 in DNA: TGTGCCACCAGCAAGGGGGACTATGGCTACACCTTC. Translation: CATSKGDYGYTF. This sequence joins TRBV15 and TRBJ1-2; maybe TRBD1 (6 bases). CDR3 length equals 12 residues. Germline CDR1 is LNHNV and CDR2 is YYDKDF (reference sequence). The V gene lost 4 bases and the J gene lost 3 bases, with 6 bases spanning the gap.